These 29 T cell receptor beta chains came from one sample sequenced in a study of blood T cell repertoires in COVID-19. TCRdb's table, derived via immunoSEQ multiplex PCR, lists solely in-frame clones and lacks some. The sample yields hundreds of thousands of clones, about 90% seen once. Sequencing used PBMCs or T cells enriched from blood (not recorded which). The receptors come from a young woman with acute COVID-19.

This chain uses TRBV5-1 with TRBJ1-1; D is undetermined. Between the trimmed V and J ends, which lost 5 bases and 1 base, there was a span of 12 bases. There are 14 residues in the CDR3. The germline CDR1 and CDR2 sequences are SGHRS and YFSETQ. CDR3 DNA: TGCGCCAGCAGTAAAACAGTGTCGAACACTGAAGCTTTCTTT. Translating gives CASSKTVSNTEAFF.

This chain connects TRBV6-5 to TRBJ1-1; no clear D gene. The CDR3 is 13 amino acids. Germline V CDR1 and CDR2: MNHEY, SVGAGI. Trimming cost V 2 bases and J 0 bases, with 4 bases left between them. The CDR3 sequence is CASSYIMNTEAFF. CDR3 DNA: TGTGCCAGCAGTTACATCATGAACACTGAAGCTTTCTTT.

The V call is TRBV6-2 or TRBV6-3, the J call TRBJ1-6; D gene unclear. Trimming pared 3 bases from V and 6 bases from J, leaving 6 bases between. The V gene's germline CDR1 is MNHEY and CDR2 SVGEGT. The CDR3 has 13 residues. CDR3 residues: CASSYRSNSPLHF. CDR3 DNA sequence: TGTGCCAGCAGTTATAGGAGTAATTCACCCCTCCACTTT.

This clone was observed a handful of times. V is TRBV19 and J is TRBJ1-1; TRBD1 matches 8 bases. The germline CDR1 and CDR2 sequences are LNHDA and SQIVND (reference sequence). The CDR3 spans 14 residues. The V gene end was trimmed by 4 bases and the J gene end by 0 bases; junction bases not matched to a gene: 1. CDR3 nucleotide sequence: TGTGCCAGTAGTAGACAGGGGATGAACACTGAAGCTTTCTTT. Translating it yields CASSRQGMNTEAFF.

CDR3 loop: CASSSQGLAGAGGQYF. The CDR3 DNA reads TGTGCCAGCAGTTCCCAGGGACTAGCGGGGGCCGGGGGGCAGTACTTC. The chain recombines TRBV27 with TRBJ2-7; 14 nucleotides agree with TRBD2. V was clipped by 4 bases and J by 9 bases; unmatched bases: 11. Germline V CDR1 and CDR2: MNHEY, SMNVEV (reference sequence). CDR3 length equals 16 residues.

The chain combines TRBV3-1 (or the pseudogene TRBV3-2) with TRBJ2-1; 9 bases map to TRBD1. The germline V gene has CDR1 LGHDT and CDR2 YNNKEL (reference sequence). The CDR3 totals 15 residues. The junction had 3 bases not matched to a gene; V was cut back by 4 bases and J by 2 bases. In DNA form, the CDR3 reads TGTGCCAGCAGCCTGGACAGGGGACCCTACAATGAGCAGTTCTTC. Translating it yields CASSLDRGPYNEQFF.

This CDR3 is CATSRLTSGTYNEQFF. The CDR3 coding sequence is TGTGCCACCAGCAGACTAACTAGCGGGACCTACAATGAGCAGTTCTTC. This rearrangement joins TRBV15 to TRBJ2-1, with TRBD2 identical over 10 bases. Unmatched junction bases numbered 3, after V lost 2 bases and J lost 2 bases. This CDR3 region has 16 residues. CDR1 and CDR2 from the germline V gene are LNHNV and YYDKDF (reference sequence).

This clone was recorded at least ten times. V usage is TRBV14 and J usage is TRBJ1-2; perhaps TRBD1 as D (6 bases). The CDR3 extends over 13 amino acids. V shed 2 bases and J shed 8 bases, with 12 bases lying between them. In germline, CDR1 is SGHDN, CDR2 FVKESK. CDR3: CASSQSRGSGYTF. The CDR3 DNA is TGTGCCAGCAGCCAATCCAGGGGATCCGGCTACACCTTC.

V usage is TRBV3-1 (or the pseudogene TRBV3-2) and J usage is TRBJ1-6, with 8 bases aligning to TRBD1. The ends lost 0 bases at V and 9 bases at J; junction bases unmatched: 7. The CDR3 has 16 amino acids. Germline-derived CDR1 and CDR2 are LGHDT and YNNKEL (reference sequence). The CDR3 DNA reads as TGTGCCAGCAGCCAAGACATGACAGGGGCCCTTTCACCCCTCCACTTT. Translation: CASSQDMTGALSPLHF.

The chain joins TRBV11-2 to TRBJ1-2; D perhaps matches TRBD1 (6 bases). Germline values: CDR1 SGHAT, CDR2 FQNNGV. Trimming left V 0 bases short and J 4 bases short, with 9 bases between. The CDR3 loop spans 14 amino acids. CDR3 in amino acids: CASSLDRTVYGYTF. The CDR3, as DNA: TGTGCCAGCAGCTTAGACCGGACAGTCTATGGCTACACCTTC.

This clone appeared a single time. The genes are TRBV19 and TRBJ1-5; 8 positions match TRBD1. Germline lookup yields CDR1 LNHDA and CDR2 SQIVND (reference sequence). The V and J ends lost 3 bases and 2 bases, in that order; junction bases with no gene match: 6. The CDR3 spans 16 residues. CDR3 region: CASSISGGKGNQPQHF. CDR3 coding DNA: TGTGCCAGTAGTATCTCAGGGGGCAAGGGCAATCAGCCCCAGCATTTT.

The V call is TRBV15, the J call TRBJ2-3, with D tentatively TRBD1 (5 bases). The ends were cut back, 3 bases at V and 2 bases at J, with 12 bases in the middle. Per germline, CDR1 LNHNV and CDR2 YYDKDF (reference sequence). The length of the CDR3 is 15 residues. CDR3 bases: TGTGCCACCAGCAGCCCTAGGGGCTTCACAGATACGCAGTATTTT. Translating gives CATSSPRGFTDTQYF.

The CDR3, as DNA: TGTGCCACCCAGGCACAGCTCCTTACTGAAGCTTTCTTT. Translating it yields CATQAQLLTEAFF. V is TRBV6-6 and J is TRBJ1-1; D uncertain. The CDR3 spans 13 residues. The germline V gene has CDR1 MNHNY and CDR2 SVGAGI (reference sequence). Trimming left V 10 bases short and J 5 bases short, with 17 bases between.

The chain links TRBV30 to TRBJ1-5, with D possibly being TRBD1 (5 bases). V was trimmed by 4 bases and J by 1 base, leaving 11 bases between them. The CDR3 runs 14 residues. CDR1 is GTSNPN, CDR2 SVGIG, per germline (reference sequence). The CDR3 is CAWNQGNSNQPQHF. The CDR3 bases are TGTGCCTGGAATCAGGGAAACAGCAATCAGCCCCAGCATTTT.

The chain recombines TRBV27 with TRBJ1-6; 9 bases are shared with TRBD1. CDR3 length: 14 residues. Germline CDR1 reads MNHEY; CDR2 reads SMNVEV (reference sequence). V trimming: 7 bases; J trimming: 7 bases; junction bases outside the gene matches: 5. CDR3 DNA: TGTGCCAGCAACACAGGGGGCGTGAATTCACCCCTCCACTTT. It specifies CASNTGGVNSPLHF.

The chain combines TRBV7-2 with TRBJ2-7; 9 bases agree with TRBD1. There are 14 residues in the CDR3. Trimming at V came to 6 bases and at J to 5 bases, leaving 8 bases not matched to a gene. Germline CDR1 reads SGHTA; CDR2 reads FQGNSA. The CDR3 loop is CASRSGTGSNEQYF. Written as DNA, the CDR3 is TGTGCCAGCAGATCCGGGACAGGGTCCAACGAGCAGTACTTC. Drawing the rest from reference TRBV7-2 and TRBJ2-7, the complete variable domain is GAGVSQSPSNKVTEKGKDVELRCDPISGHTALYWYRQSLGQGLEFLIYFQGNSAPDKSGLPSDRFSAERTGGSVSTLTIQRTQQEDSAVYLCASRSGTGSNEQYFGPGTRLTVT.

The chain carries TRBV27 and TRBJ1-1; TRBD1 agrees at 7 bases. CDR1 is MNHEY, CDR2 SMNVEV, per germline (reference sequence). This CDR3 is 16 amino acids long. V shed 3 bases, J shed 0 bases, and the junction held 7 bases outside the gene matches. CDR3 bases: TGTGCCAGCAGTTTTACCGGGACAGTCTTGAACACTGAAGCTTTCTTT. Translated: CASSFTGTVLNTEAFF.

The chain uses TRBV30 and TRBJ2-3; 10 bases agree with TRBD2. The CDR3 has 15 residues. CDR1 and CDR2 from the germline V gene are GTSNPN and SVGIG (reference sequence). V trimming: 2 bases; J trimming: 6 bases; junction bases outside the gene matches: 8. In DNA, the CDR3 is TGTGCCTGGAGTAGAAGCGGGGGGGTTAGGGATACGCAGTATTTT. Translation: CAWSRSGGVRDTQYF.

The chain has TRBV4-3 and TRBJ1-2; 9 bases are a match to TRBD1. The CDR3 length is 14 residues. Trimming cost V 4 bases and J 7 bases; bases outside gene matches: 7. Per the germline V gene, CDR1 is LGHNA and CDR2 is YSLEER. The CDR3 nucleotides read TGCGCCAGCAGCCCGGGACAGGGAGAAGGTGGCTACACCTTC. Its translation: CASSPGQGEGGYTF.

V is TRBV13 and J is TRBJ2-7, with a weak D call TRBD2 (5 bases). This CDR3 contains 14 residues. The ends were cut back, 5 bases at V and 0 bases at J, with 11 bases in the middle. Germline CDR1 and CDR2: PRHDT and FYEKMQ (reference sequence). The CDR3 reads CASSPLGSSYEQYF. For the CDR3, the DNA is TGTGCCAGCAGCCCTTTAGGGAGCTCCTACGAGCAGTACTTC.

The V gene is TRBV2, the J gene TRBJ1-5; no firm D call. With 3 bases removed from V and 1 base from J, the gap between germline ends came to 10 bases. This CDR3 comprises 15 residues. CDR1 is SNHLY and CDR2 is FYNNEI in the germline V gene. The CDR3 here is CASSEEATSNQPQHF. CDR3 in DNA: TGTGCCAGCAGTGAGGAGGCGACAAGCAATCAGCCCCAGCATTTT.

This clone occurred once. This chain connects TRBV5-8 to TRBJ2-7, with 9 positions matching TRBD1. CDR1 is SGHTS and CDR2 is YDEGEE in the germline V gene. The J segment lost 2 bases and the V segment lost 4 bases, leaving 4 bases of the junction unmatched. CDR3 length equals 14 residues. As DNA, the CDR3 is TGTGCCAGCAGCAAGGGACAGGGAACCTACGAGCAGTACTTC. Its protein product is CASSKGQGTYEQYF.

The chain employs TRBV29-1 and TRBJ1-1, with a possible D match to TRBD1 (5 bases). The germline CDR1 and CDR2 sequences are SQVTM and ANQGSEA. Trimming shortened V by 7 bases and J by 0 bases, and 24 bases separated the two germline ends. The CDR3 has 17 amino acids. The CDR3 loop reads CSASSRYPTEMNTEAFF. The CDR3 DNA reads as TGCAGCGCCTCCTCACGGTACCCGACAGAGATGAACACTGAAGCTTTCTTT.

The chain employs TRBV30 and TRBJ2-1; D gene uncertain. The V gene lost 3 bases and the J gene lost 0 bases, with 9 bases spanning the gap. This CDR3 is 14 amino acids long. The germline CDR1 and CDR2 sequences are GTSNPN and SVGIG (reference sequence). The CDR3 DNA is TGTGCCTGGAGCGGCGGCACCTCCTACAATGAGCAGTTCTTC. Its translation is CAWSGGTSYNEQFF. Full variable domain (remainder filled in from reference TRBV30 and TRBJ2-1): SQTIHQWPATLVQPVGSPLSLECTVEGTSNPNLYWYRQAAGRGLQLLFYSVGIGQISSEVPQNLSASRPQDRQFILSSKKLLLSDSGFYLCAWSGGTSYNEQFFGPGTRLTVL.

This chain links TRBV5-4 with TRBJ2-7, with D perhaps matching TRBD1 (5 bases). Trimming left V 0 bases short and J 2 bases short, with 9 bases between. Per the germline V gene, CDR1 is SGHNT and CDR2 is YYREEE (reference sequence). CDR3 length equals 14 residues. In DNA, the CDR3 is TGTGCCAGCAGCTTGGCAGGGATCCCCTACGAGCAGTACTTC. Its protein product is CASSLAGIPYEQYF.

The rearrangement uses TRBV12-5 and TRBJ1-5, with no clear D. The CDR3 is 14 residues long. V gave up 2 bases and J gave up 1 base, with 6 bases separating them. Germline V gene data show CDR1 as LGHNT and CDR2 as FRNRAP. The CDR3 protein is CASGLSLSNQPQHF. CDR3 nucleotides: TGTGCTAGTGGTTTGTCACTCAGCAATCAGCCCCAGCATTTT.

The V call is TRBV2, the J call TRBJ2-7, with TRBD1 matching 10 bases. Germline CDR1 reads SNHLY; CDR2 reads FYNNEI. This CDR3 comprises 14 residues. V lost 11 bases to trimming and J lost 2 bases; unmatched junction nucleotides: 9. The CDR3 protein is CASQGGTGAYEQYF. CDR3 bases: TGTGCCTCCCAGGGCGGGACAGGGGCCTACGAGCAGTACTTC.

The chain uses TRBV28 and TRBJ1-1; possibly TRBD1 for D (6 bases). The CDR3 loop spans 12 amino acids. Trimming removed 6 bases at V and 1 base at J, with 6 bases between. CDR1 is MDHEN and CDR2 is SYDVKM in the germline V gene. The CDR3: CASRDRNTEAFF. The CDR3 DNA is TGTGCCAGCAGGGACAGGAACACTGAAGCTTTCTTT.

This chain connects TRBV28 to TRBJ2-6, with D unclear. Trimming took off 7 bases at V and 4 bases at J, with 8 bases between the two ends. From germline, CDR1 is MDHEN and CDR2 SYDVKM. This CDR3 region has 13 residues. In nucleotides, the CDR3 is TGTGCCAGCAACCGAGGAGGGGCCAACGTCCTGACTTTC. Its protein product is CASNRGGANVLTF.